The entry that follows covers one TCR beta chain sequence. The record originates from a study of OX40 agonist ivuxolimab in advanced cancers. Study overall: The diagnoses of dose-escalation patients were hepatocellular carcinoma, melanoma, renal cell or head and neck cancer.

Measured with immunoSEQ multiplex PCR; TCRdb has only the in-frame clones, and not every one. The sample has about 28,000 clones, less than 95% seen once. J lost 4 bases, V lost 1 base, and 7 bases had no gene match. This CDR3 spans 16 amino acids. Germline assignment: CDR1 SGHTA and CDR2 FQGNSA. The sample in question was CD4+ or CD8+ T cells sorted from blood, obtained in a trial of the OX40 agonist ivuxolimab. The TCR originated in an adult with an advanced solid tumor such as melanoma, head and neck, liver or kidney cancer. The V gene is TRBV7-2, the J gene TRBJ2-7, with 10 bases lining up with TRBD2. The CDR3 coding sequence is TGTGCCAGCAGCTTAGGGGAACTAGCGGGGATATACGAGCAGTACTTC. It translates to CASSLGELAGIYEQYF.